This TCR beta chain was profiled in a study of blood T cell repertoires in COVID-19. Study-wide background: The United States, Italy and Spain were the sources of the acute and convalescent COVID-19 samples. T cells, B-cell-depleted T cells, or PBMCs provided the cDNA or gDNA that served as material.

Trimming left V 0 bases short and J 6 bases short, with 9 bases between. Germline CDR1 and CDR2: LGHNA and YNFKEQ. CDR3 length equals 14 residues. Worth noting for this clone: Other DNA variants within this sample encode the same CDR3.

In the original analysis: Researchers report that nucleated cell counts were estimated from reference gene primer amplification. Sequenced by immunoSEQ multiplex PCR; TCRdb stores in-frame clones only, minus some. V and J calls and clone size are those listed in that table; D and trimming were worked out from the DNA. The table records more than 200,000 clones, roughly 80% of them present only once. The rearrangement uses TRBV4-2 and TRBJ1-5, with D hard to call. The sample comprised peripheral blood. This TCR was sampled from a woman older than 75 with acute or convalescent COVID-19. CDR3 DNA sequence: TGTGCCAGCAGCCAAGATAGAGGGTTTCAGCCCCAGCATTTT. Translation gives CASSQDRGFQPQHF.